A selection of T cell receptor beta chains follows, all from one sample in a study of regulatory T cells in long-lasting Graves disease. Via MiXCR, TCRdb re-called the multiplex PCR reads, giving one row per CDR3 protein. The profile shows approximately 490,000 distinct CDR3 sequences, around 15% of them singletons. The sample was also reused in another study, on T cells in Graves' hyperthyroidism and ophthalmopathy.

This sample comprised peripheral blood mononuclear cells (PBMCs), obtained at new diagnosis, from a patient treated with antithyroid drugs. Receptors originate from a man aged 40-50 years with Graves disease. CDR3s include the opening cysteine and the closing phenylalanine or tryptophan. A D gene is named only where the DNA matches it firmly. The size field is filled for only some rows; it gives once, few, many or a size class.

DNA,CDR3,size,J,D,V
TGTGCCACCAGCAGAGATAAGGGTGCGGCTGAAAAACTGTTTTTT,CATSRDKGAAEKLFF,-,TRBJ1-4,-,TRBV15
TGTGCCAGCAGTTTCCCCCAGGTGGGCACAGATACGCAGTATTTT,CASSFPQVGTDTQYF,many,TRBJ2-3,-,TRBV12-3/TRBV12-4
TGCGCCAGCAGCGGGACAGGGTACCACGAGCAGTACTTC,CASSGTGYHEQYF,many,TRBJ2-7,TRBD1,TRBV13
TGTGCCAGCTCAAATGGGGACCTCCTCCACTCCTACGAGCAGTACTTC,CASSNGDLLHSYEQYF,many,TRBJ2-7,-,TRBV28
TGTGCTAGTGGTTTGGTTGGGACAGGGGGAGCCTACGAGCAGTACTTC,CASGLVGTGGAYEQYF,-,TRBJ2-7,TRBD1,TRBV12-5
TGTGCCAGCAGCGTACGAGGGGGGGCAGATACGCAGTATTTT,CASSVRGGADTQYF,-,TRBJ2-3,-,TRBV9
TGTGCCAGCCCGACTGGGGCAGGGGTAGGGTATGGCTACACCTTC,CASPTGAGVGYGYTF,many,TRBJ1-2,-,TRBV2
TGTGCCAGCAGCCCGGCTAGCGGGACTTACGAGCAGTACTTC,CASSPASGTYEQYF,many,TRBJ2-7,TRBD2,TRBV3-1
TGTGCCAGCAGTTTAGGTCAGACCGAGCAGTACTTC,CASSLGQTEQYF,many,TRBJ2-7,-,TRBV28
TGTGCCAGCAAGACGGGACTGCCCTTGTACTTC,CASKTGLPLYF,many,TRBJ2-5,-,TRBV2
TGTGCCAGCAGCGTAGGACTAGCGAGTTACTACGAGCAGTACTTC,CASSVGLASYYEQYF,few,TRBJ2-7,TRBD2,TRBV7-2
TGTGCCAGCAAGTTCGGGAGTGTAACTAATGAAAAACTGTTTTTT,CASKFGSVTNEKLFF,many,TRBJ1-4,-,TRBV2
TGTGCCACCAGTGATTTCGGGGCGGGAGAAAGGAATGAGCAGTTCTTC,CATSDFGAGERNEQFF,many,TRBJ2-1,TRBD2,TRBV24-1
TGTGCCAGCAGAGTCGGGGGGTCATACTACAATGAGCAGTTCTTC,CASRVGGSYYNEQFF,many,TRBJ2-1,TRBD2,TRBV28
TGCAGTGCTAATGGCGGGAGATTATCCGCAGATACGCAGTATTTT,CSANGGRLSADTQYF,few,TRBJ2-3,TRBD2,TRBV20-1
TGTGCCAGCAGTCAAAGCGGGAGGACGGATACGCAGTATTTT,CASSQSGRTDTQYF,few,TRBJ2-3,TRBD2,TRBV9
TGTGCCAGCAGCGTAGGGGGACAACAGAACACCGGGGAGCTGTTTTTT,CASSVGGQQNTGELFF,-,TRBJ2-2,-,TRBV9
TGTGCCAGCAACGACAGATTGGGGCGGCGGACCGATACGCAGTATTTT,CASNDRLGRRTDTQYF,many,TRBJ2-3,-,TRBV6-1
TGTGCCAGCAGCCCTTTACTAGCCCTTAGCTCCTACGAGCAGTACTTC,CASSPLLALSSYEQYF,-,TRBJ2-7,-,TRBV14
TGTGCCACCAGTAAGGATCCGAACACCGGGGAGCTGTTTTTT,CATSKDPNTGELFF,-,TRBJ2-2,-,TRBV24-1
TGTGCCAGCTCCTCTAGCGAATACACCGGGGAGCTGTTTTTT,CASSSSEYTGELFF,many,TRBJ2-2,-,TRBV2
TGTGCCAGCAGGACAGCCTACAACTATGGCTACACCTTC,CASRTAYNYGYTF,-,TRBJ1-2,-,TRBV12-3/TRBV12-4
TGTGCCAGCACGTACAGGGGGAGCTCCTACGAGCAGTACTTC,CASTYRGSSYEQYF,many,TRBJ2-7,TRBD1,TRBV28
TGTGCCAGCAGGGACAGGGGAAAAGGCTACGAGCAGTACTTC,CASRDRGKGYEQYF,many,TRBJ2-7,TRBD1,TRBV28
TGTGCCTGGACCCTCGAGGGCGGGGAGCTGTTTTTT,CAWTLEGGELFF,many,TRBJ2-2,-,TRBV30
TGTGCCAGCAGTTATACAACCGGGACAGTGGAGACCCAGTACTTC,CASSYTTGTVETQYF,-,TRBJ2-5,TRBD1,TRBV6-2/TRBV6-3
TGTGCCAACAGCGCTAGCCCGGGACAGGGAGCCGTTCAGTACTTC,CANSASPGQGAVQYF,-,TRBJ2-4,TRBD1,TRBV11-2
TGTGCCAGCAGCGTCGGGACAGTGGGCACTGAAGCTTTCTTT,CASSVGTVGTEAFF,many,TRBJ1-1,TRBD1,TRBV9
TGTGCCAGCAGCTTGGATGGGGTTAGCTCCTACAATGAGCAGTTCTTC,CASSLDGVSSYNEQFF,-,TRBJ2-1,-,TRBV11-2
TGTGCCAGCAGCGCCGATGGGGGCAACTATGGCTACACCTTC,CASSADGGNYGYTF,few,TRBJ1-2,-,TRBV9
TGCGCCAGCAGCCCCCGGGACAGGGGGCTGGTGGACACCGGGGAGCTGTTTTTT,CASSPRDRGLVDTGELFF,-,TRBJ2-2,TRBD1,TRBV5-1
TGCAGTGCACGGGGACTAGCCACCTACAATGAGCAGTTCTTC,CSARGLATYNEQFF,many,TRBJ2-1,TRBD2,TRBV20-1
TGTGCCATCAGCAAAGACAGGGGCTTAAAGGGCTACACCTTC,CAISKDRGLKGYTF,few,TRBJ1-2,TRBD1,TRBV10-3